Below, 20 T cell receptor beta chains from the same sample are listed, as sequenced in a study of T cell responses to AZD1222 COVID-19 vaccine. The repertoire was sequenced with immunoSEQ multiplex PCR; TCRdb's copy has only in-frame clones and lacks some. There are approximately 88,000 clones in the sample; 90% occur only once, and approximately 5% lies in the top ten. The source was peripheral blood, collected 28 days after the second AZD1222 dose. The receptors shown here come from an adult who received the AZD1222 COVID-19 vaccine.

The chain links TRBV6-1 to TRBJ2-3; 14 nucleotides align to TRBD2. The CDR3 length is 17 residues. J gave up 6 bases and V 4 bases, and 9 bases lay outside the gene matches. Germline CDR1 and CDR2: MNHNS and SASEGT. The CDR3, as DNA: TGTGCCAGCAGTGGACTGACTAGCGGGGGGGCGGGTGATACGCAGTATTTT. Amino acids: CASSGLTSGGAGDTQYF.

V and J are TRBV28 and TRBJ2-6, with D maybe TRBD2 (5 bases). V was pared by 3 bases and J by 0 bases, with 9 bases between. Looked up from germline, CDR1 is MDHEN and CDR2 is SYDVKM. CDR3 length: 16 residues. CDR3 residues: CASSFPRGSGANVLTF. The CDR3 region has the DNA TGTGCCAGCAGTTTTCCCCGGGGCTCTGGGGCCAACGTCCTGACTTTC.

V gene TRBV12-3 or TRBV12-4 combines with J gene TRBJ2-7, with D tentatively TRBD1 (6 bases). V was clipped by 10 bases and J by 1 base, with 14 bases between them. The CDR3 loop spans 13 amino acids. CDR3 residues: CATLKQGSYEQYF. CDR3 nucleotide sequence: TGTGCCACCCTCAAACAGGGTTCCTACGAGCAGTACTTC.

The J gene is TRBJ1-1, the V gene TRBV30; D is unclear. Looked up from germline, CDR1 is GTSNPN and CDR2 is SVGIG (reference sequence). The CDR3 length is 12 residues. V was shortened by 2 bases and J by 1 base, with 5 bases between the two germline ends. The CDR3 nucleotides read TGTGCCTGGAGTAGACGGAACACTGAAGCTTTCTTT. Its translation is CAWSRRNTEAFF. Filled out from reference TRBV30 and TRBJ1-1, the complete variable domain reads SQTIHQWPATLVQPVGSPLSLECTVEGTSNPNLYWYRQAAGRGLQLLFYSVGIGQISSEVPQNLSASRPQDRQFILSSKKLLLSDSGFYLCAWSRRNTEAFFGQGTRLTVV.

V and J are TRBV30 and TRBJ1-1, with no clear D. V dropped 4 bases and J dropped 1 base, with 10 bases sitting between them. There are 13 residues in the CDR3. The V gene's germline CDR1 is GTSNPN and CDR2 SVGIG (reference sequence). CDR3 bases: TGTGCCTGGACCGCGAACCGGAACACTGAAGCTTTCTTT. Residues: CAWTANRNTEAFF.

The chain employs TRBV30 and TRBJ1-1; unclear D gene. The germline V and J ends were trimmed by 1 base and 3 bases, with 9 bases remaining between them. The CDR3 has 13 amino acids. The germline V gene has CDR1 GTSNPN and CDR2 SVGIG (reference sequence). CDR3 amino acids: CAWSDNRDTEAFF. Written as DNA, the CDR3 is TGTGCCTGGAGTGATAACAGAGACACTGAAGCTTTCTTT.

The chain has TRBV5-1 and TRBJ2-1, with 7 bases that match TRBD1. This CDR3 contains 15 residues. Germline-derived CDR1 and CDR2 are SGHRS and YFSETQ. After removal of 3 bases from V and 4 bases from J, the junction contained 7 bases not matched to a gene. As DNA, the CDR3 is TGCGCCAGCAGCTCCACAGGGGAAGGGTACAATGAGCAGTTCTTC. Residues: CASSSTGEGYNEQFF.

The chain couples TRBV7-2 to TRBJ2-7; TRBD1 agrees at 7 bases. Germline CDR1 reads SGHTA; CDR2 reads FQGNSA. The length of the CDR3 is 14 residues. Trimming cost V 5 bases and J 2 bases; bases outside gene matches: 6. CDR3 protein: CASSLDRVTYEQYF. The DNA of the CDR3 is TGTGCCAGCAGCCTTGACAGGGTAACCTACGAGCAGTACTTC.

This chain connects TRBV7-2 to TRBJ2-5; TRBD1 might be the D (6 bases). The germline V gene has CDR1 SGHTA and CDR2 FQGNSA. V was shortened by 0 bases and J by 2 bases, with 7 bases between the two germline ends. The CDR3 has 14 residues. The CDR3 region has the DNA TGTGCCAGCAGCTTAGCTGGGACACAAGAGACCCAGTACTTC. Amino acids: CASSLAGTQETQYF.

V gene TRBV6-6 combines with J gene TRBJ2-7; 7 nucleotides line up with TRBD1. The CDR3 covers 14 residues. After removal of 1 base from V and 2 bases from J, the junction contained 2 bases not matched to a gene. The germline CDR1 and CDR2 sequences are MNHNY and SVGAGI (reference sequence). The DNA for the CDR3 is TGTGCCAGCAGTTACTTGACAGGGACCTACGAGCAGTACTTC. Its protein product is CASSYLTGTYEQYF.

The V gene is TRBV27, the J gene TRBJ1-1; 9 positions match TRBD1. The J segment lost 4 bases and the V segment lost 1 base, leaving 10 bases of the junction unmatched. Germline CDR1 reads MNHEY; CDR2 reads SMNVEV (reference sequence). The CDR3 has 17 residues. DNA of the CDR3: TGTGCCAGCAGTTTATGGGGGACAGGGAATATCGGCACTGAAGCTTTCTTT. Translation gives CASSLWGTGNIGTEAFF.

CDR3 DNA sequence: TGTGCCAGCAGTGCAACAGGGATAACTTTCTTT. This encodes CASSATGITFF. The J gene is TRBJ1-1, the V gene TRBV6-6, with D possibly matching TRBD1 (6 bases). With 5 bases removed from V and 12 bases from J, the gap between germline ends came to 13 bases. This CDR3 region has 11 residues. Per the germline V gene, CDR1 is MNHNY and CDR2 is SVGAGI (reference sequence).

This chain joins TRBV5-6 and TRBJ1-1, with D possibly being TRBD1 (6 bases). V gave up 5 bases and J gave up 6 bases, with 14 bases separating them. The germline gives CDR1 SGHDT, CDR2 YYEEEE. The CDR3 extends over 13 amino acids. CDR3 residues: CASRQGFYSEAFF. The CDR3 DNA follows: TGTGCCAGCAGGCAGGGGTTTTACTCTGAAGCTTTCTTT.

The V call is TRBV6-1, the J call TRBJ1-3; D unresolved. V gave up 3 bases and J gave up 0 bases, with 9 bases separating them. Germline CDR1 MNHNS, CDR2 SASEGT. The CDR3 is 15 amino acids. The CDR3 region is CASSDSSGSGNTIYF. CDR3 nucleotide sequence: TGTGCCAGCAGTGATAGTTCGGGCTCTGGAAACACCATATATTTT.

V usage is TRBV9 and J usage is TRBJ2-3; D is perhaps TRBD1 (6 bases). The CDR3 is made up of 15 amino acids. V lost 3 bases to trimming and J lost 1 base, with 12 bases between them. Germline V CDR1 and CDR2: SGDLS, YYNGEE. CDR3 nucleotides: TGTGCCAGCAGCGGGGCAGGGGCCCGCACAGATACGCAGTATTTT. This sequence encodes CASSGAGARTDTQYF.

The chain employs TRBV5-1 and TRBJ1-2; D remains ambiguous. The V end was cut by 4 bases, the J end by 0 bases, with 16 bases between. Germline V gives CDR1 SGHRS, CDR2 YFSETQ. The CDR3 covers 16 residues. The CDR3 sequence is CASSLEPDRTNYGYTF. The CDR3 coding sequence is TGCGCCAGCAGCCTGGAACCGGACCGTACTAACTATGGCTACACCTTC.

This chain links TRBV4-3 with TRBJ1-1; D is undetermined. Trimming stripped 1 base from V and 0 bases from J, with 24 bases between. Germline CDR1 LGHNA, CDR2 YSLEER. The CDR3 has 20 residues. The CDR3 here is CASSQVARDITVLLNTEAFF. The CDR3 DNA sequence: TGCGCCAGCAGCCAAGTTGCGAGAGACATTACAGTCCTTTTGAACACTGAAGCTTTCTTT.

The gene calls are TRBV30 and TRBJ1-2; 8 bases are a match to TRBD1. The CDR3 length is 16 residues. With V trimmed by 0 bases and J by 7 bases, 13 bases remained unmatched. Germline V gene lookup returns CDR1 GTSNPN and CDR2 SVGIG (reference sequence). The CDR3 DNA sequence: TGTGCCTGGAGTGTAGGGTCAGGGGGCGCGGAGGCTGGCTACACCTTC. It specifies CAWSVGSGGAEAGYTF.

This chain uses TRBV28 with TRBJ1-3; tentative D call: TRBD1 (5 bases). Germline V CDR1 and CDR2: MDHEN, SYDVKM. V was trimmed by 6 bases and J by 2 bases, leaving 8 bases between them. The CDR3 covers 13 residues. The CDR3 nucleotides are TGTGCCAGCAGGGGGACGGCTGGAAACACCATATATTTT. The encoded protein is CASRGTAGNTIYF. Combining the CDR3 with reference TRBV28 and TRBJ1-3 gives the whole variable domain DVKVTQSSRYLVKRTGEKVFLECVQDMDHENMFWYRQDPGLGLRLIYFSYDVKMKEKGDIPEGYSVSREKKERFSLILESASTNQTSMYLCASRGTAGNTIYFGEGSWLTVV.

J is TRBJ2-5 and V is TRBV7-9; 12 positions match TRBD2. The CDR3 totals 17 residues. V dropped 5 bases and J dropped 4; count of bases not matched to a gene: 11. Looked up from germline, CDR1 is SEHNR and CDR2 is FQNEAQ (reference sequence). The DNA of the CDR3 is TGTGCCAGCAGCCCCTGGGCTAGCGGGGGGGCGGCAGAGACCCAGTACTTC. Amino acids: CASSPWASGGAAETQYF. Variable domain in full (rest from reference TRBV7-9 and TRBJ2-5): DTGVSQNPRHKITKRGQNVTFRCDPISEHNRLYWYRQTLGQGPEFLTYFQNEAQLEKSRLLSDRFSAERPKGSFSTLEIQRTEQGDSAMYLCASSPWASGGAAETQYFGPGTRLLVL.